A single T cell receptor beta chain is shown here with its context. Its antigen is as yet unknown. Anti-CD3/anti-CD28 beads served as a nonspecific positive control stimulus. Sorting selected CD4+ T cells upregulating both CD40 ligand and CD69. Donors had undetectable plasma HIV-1 RNA, under 50 copies/mL, for 4+ years. This specimen comes from a study of persistence of HIV-infected CD4 T cells. Study-wide context: A couple of participants gave one leukapheresis sample; others gave up to about 200 mL blood repeatedly.

The libraries were made with immunoSEQ version 4 in survey mode. The assay was immunoSEQ multiplex PCR, and TCRdb's table has in-frame clones only and misses some. The sample carries over 35,000 clones, about 89% recorded once. The sample in question was CD4+ T cells sorted from PBMCs after approximately 19-hour stimulation, obtained from a patient who received antiretroviral therapy. The sequence came from an adult man with HIV who was CMV-seropositive.

CDR3 DNA sequence: TGTGCCAGCAGTGAAGCAGTCAGGGAGAATTCACCCCTCCACTTT. It translates to CASSEAVRENSPLHF. The chain is built from TRBV6-1 and TRBJ1-6; TRBD1 is a possible D gene (5 bases). V gave up 0 bases and J gave up 7 bases, with 10 bases separating them. CDR3 length equals 15 residues. Germline V gene sequence: CDR1 MNHNS, CDR2 SASEGT.